Listed below are T cell receptor beta chains from one sample, sequenced in a study of CD8 T cells in Susac syndrome. TCRdb redid the calling of the immunoSEQ multiplex PCR reads with MiXCR, one entry per CDR3 protein. Of some 150,000 distinct CDR3 sequences listed, approximately 93% are singletons. The specimen sequenced was CD4+ T cells from PBMCs. The receptors come from a human donor in good health. Both conserved end residues are part of each CDR3. The D gene is left open where the match is weak. A clone size is listed for some rows: how often the clone was seen (once, few, many), or a class if it is expanded.

clone size: -
V gene: TRBV19
D gene: TRBD2
J gene: TRBJ2-3
CDR3 protein: CASSIDLRVTSGSVSDTQYF
CDR3 DNA: TGTGCCAGTAGTATAGATTTGAGGGTGACTAGCGGGAGTGTGTCAGATACGCAGTATTTT

clone size: -
V gene: TRBV7-9
D gene: -
J gene: TRBJ1-2
CDR3 protein: CASSLGEYGYTF
CDR3 DNA: TGTGCCAGCAGCTTGGGGGAATATGGCTACACCTTC

clone size: -
V gene: TRBV7-9
D gene: -
J gene: TRBJ1-1
CDR3 protein: CASSLAWGTEAFF
CDR3 DNA: TGTGCCAGCAGCTTAGCGTGGGGCACTGAAGCTTTCTTT

clone size: -
V gene: TRBV11-2
D gene: -
J gene: TRBJ2-7
CDR3 protein: CASSPGMVYEQYF
CDR3 DNA: TGTGCCAGCAGCCCTGGCATGGTCTACGAGCAGTACTTC

clone size: few
V gene: TRBV27
D gene: -
J gene: TRBJ1-5
CDR3 protein: CASSLGSNQPQHF
CDR3 DNA: TGTGCCAGCAGTTTAGGGTCCAATCAGCCCCAGCATTTT

clone size: -
V gene: TRBV6-6
D gene: -
J gene: TRBJ2-7
CDR3 protein: CASEGETYEQYF
CDR3 DNA: TGTGCCTCGGAAGGAGAGACCTACGAGCAGTACTTC

clone size: -
V gene: TRBV12-3/TRBV12-4
D gene: TRBD2
J gene: TRBJ2-3
CDR3 protein: CASSPTSGGNTDTQYF
CDR3 DNA: TGTGCCAGCAGCCCGACTAGCGGGGGGAACACAGATACGCAGTATTTT

clone size: -
V gene: TRBV27
D gene: -
J gene: TRBJ2-1
CDR3 protein: CARSVGGSDEQFF
CDR3 DNA: TGTGCCAGATCTGTCGGGGGTTCGGATGAGCAGTTCTTC

clone size: -
V gene: TRBV20-1
D gene: TRBD2
J gene: TRBJ2-2
CDR3 protein: CSARARGRGTGELFF
CDR3 DNA: TGCAGTGCTAGGGCGCGCGGGAGAGGCACCGGGGAGCTGTTTTTT

clone size: -
V gene: TRBV27
D gene: -
J gene: TRBJ2-5
CDR3 protein: CASSLNAAFLETQYF
CDR3 DNA: TGTGCCAGCAGTTTAAACGCAGCCTTTCTAGAGACCCAGTACTTC

clone size: -
V gene: TRBV5-1
D gene: -
J gene: TRBJ2-7
CDR3 protein: CASSFLTGNLYEQYF
CDR3 DNA: TGCGCCAGCAGCTTCCTTACAGGGAACCTCTACGAGCAGTACTTC

clone size: -
V gene: TRBV14
D gene: -
J gene: TRBJ1-5
CDR3 protein: CASSDHNQPQHF
CDR3 DNA: TGTGCCAGCAGCGATCACAATCAGCCCCAGCATTTT

clone size: -
V gene: TRBV14
D gene: TRBD1
J gene: TRBJ1-2
CDR3 protein: CASSLLRGPTYGYTF
CDR3 DNA: TGTGCCAGCAGCCTCCTGAGGGGGCCTACCTATGGCTACACCTTC

clone size: -
V gene: TRBV18
D gene: -
J gene: TRBJ2-1
CDR3 protein: CASSIWPRDEQFF
CDR3 DNA: TGTGCCAGCTCAATATGGCCGAGGGATGAGCAGTTCTTC

clone size: -
V gene: TRBV24-1
D gene: TRBD1
J gene: TRBJ2-3
CDR3 protein: CATSDTPGQGTRDSTDTQYF
CDR3 DNA: TGTGCCACCAGTGATACTCCGGGACAGGGGACCCGGGACAGCACAGATACGCAGTATTTT

clone size: few
V gene: TRBV12-3/TRBV12-4
D gene: -
J gene: TRBJ2-7
CDR3 protein: CASSLDHYEQYF
CDR3 DNA: TGTGCCAGCAGTTTAGACCATTACGAGCAGTACTTC

clone size: once
V gene: TRBV20-1
D gene: -
J gene: TRBJ2-6
CDR3 protein: CSARDPGLVSGANVLTF
CDR3 DNA: TGCAGTGCTAGAGACCCAGGGCTTGTTTCTGGGGCCAACGTCCTGACTTTC

clone size: -
V gene: TRBV18
D gene: -
J gene: TRBJ1-2
CDR3 protein: CASSPTGTRYGYTF
CDR3 DNA: TGTGCCAGCTCACCGACTGGGACGCGTTATGGCTACACCTTC

clone size: -
V gene: TRBV29-1
D gene: TRBD2
J gene: TRBJ2-7
CDR3 protein: CSASLAGEGEQYF
CDR3 DNA: TGCAGCGCGTCGCTAGCGGGAGAGGGCGAGCAGTACTTC

clone size: -
V gene: TRBV9
D gene: -
J gene: TRBJ1-5
CDR3 protein: CASSTETDQPQHF
CDR3 DNA: TGTGCCAGCAGCACCGAGACAGATCAGCCCCAGCATTTT

clone size: -
V gene: TRBV30
D gene: TRBD2
J gene: TRBJ2-5
CDR3 protein: CAWKLAGGETQYF
CDR3 DNA: TGTGCCTGGAAATTAGCGGGTGGAGAGACCCAGTACTTC

clone size: -
V gene: TRBV5-4
D gene: TRBD2
J gene: TRBJ2-7
CDR3 protein: CASRPGTSGISYEQYF
CDR3 DNA: TGTGCCAGCAGACCTGGGACTAGCGGAATATCCTACGAGCAGTACTTC

clone size: -
V gene: TRBV18
D gene: TRBD1
J gene: TRBJ2-1
CDR3 protein: CASSPEGQSSYNEQFF
CDR3 DNA: TGTGCCAGCTCACCAGAGGGACAGAGCTCCTACAATGAGCAGTTCTTC

clone size: -
V gene: TRBV28
D gene: -
J gene: TRBJ1-5
CDR3 protein: CASSSPAGDFFQPQHF
CDR3 DNA: TGTGCCAGCAGTTCACCCGCAGGGGACTTTTTTCAGCCCCAGCATTTT

clone size: -
V gene: TRBV5-1
D gene: -
J gene: TRBJ2-1
CDR3 protein: CASSLDSNEQFF
CDR3 DNA: TGCGCCAGCAGCTTGGACAGCAATGAGCAGTTCTTC

clone size: -
V gene: TRBV6-2/TRBV6-3
D gene: -
J gene: TRBJ1-2
CDR3 protein: CASFAPGRNYGYTF
CDR3 DNA: TGTGCCAGCTTCGCCCCAGGACGGAACTATGGCTACACCTTC

clone size: -
V gene: TRBV20-1
D gene: -
J gene: TRBJ1-1
CDR3 protein: CSARGTLLNTEAFF
CDR3 DNA: TGCAGTGCTAGAGGGACACTTCTTAACACTGAAGCTTTCTTT

clone size: -
V gene: TRBV30
D gene: -
J gene: TRBJ2-7
CDR3 protein: CAWSVGGPSREQYF
CDR3 DNA: TGTGCCTGGAGTGTCGGGGGTCCATCCCGGGAGCAGTACTTC

clone size: -
V gene: TRBV29-1
D gene: TRBD1
J gene: TRBJ1-2
CDR3 protein: CSVGDRGWVTF
CDR3 DNA: TGCAGCGTTGGGGACAGAGGTTGGGTCACCTTC

clone size: once
V gene: TRBV30
D gene: TRBD1
J gene: TRBJ2-7
CDR3 protein: CAWSKDRVASQYF
CDR3 DNA: TGTGCCTGGAGTAAGGACAGGGTGGCGTCGCAGTACTTC

clone size: -
V gene: TRBV25-1
D gene: -
J gene: TRBJ2-3
CDR3 protein: CASSDTGGSTDTQYF
CDR3 DNA: TGTGCCAGCAGTGACACTGGCGGAAGCACAGATACGCAGTATTTT

clone size: -
V gene: TRBV20-1
D gene: TRBD2
J gene: TRBJ2-1
CDR3 protein: CSASPASGPYNEQFF
CDR3 DNA: TGCAGTGCTAGCCCAGCTAGCGGGCCCTACAATGAGCAGTTCTTC

clone size: -
V gene: TRBV30
D gene: TRBD2
J gene: TRBJ2-2
CDR3 protein: CARLGSGGTGELFF
CDR3 DNA: TGTGCCCGCCTAGGGAGCGGGGGCACCGGGGAGCTGTTTTTT

clone size: once
V gene: TRBV5-1
D gene: TRBD2
J gene: TRBJ2-5
CDR3 protein: CASSSSSAGGWETQYF
CDR3 DNA: TGCGCCAGCAGCTCCTCCTCTGCGGGAGGCTGGGAGACCCAGTACTTC

clone size: -
V gene: TRBV30
D gene: -
J gene: TRBJ2-7
CDR3 protein: CAGGRGSYSSEQYF
CDR3 DNA: TGTGCCGGGGGTCGGGGGTCTTATTCATCCGAGCAGTACTTC

clone size: -
V gene: TRBV5-6
D gene: -
J gene: TRBJ1-1
CDR3 protein: CASSPRRQGNTEAFF
CDR3 DNA: TGTGCCAGCAGCCCTAGGAGGCAGGGGAACACTGAAGCTTTCTTT

clone size: -
V gene: TRBV3-1
D gene: TRBD1
J gene: TRBJ2-1
CDR3 protein: CASSHRDRINEQFF
CDR3 DNA: TGTGCCAGCAGCCACCGGGACAGGATCAATGAGCAGTTCTTC

clone size: -
V gene: TRBV27
D gene: -
J gene: TRBJ2-7
CDR3 protein: CASRRNSPSSYEQYF
CDR3 DNA: TGTGCCAGCAGGCGCAACTCCCCGAGCTCCTACGAGCAGTACTTC

clone size: -
V gene: TRBV20-1
D gene: TRBD2
J gene: TRBJ2-7
CDR3 protein: CSGLTSGNYEQYF
CDR3 DNA: TGCAGTGGCCTAACTAGCGGAAACTACGAGCAGTACTTC

clone size: once
V gene: TRBV3-1
D gene: -
J gene: TRBJ2-4
CDR3 protein: CASSQGQGAKNIQYF
CDR3 DNA: TGTGCCAGCAGCCAAGGCCAGGGGGCCAAAAACATTCAGTACTTC

clone size: -
V gene: TRBV29-1
D gene: -
J gene: TRBJ2-3
CDR3 protein: CSAVSVRRRVTDTQYF
CDR3 DNA: TGCAGCGCTGTGTCCGTCCGGAGGCGTGTCACAGATACGCAGTATTTT

clone size: once
V gene: TRBV4-1
D gene: TRBD1
J gene: TRBJ1-6
CDR3 protein: CASSQRLLDREYGSPLHF
CDR3 DNA: TGCGCCAGCAGCCAAAGACTCTTGGACAGGGAATATGGTTCACCCCTCCACTTT

clone size: -
V gene: TRBV12-3/TRBV12-4
D gene: -
J gene: TRBJ1-5
CDR3 protein: CASSFLGTSHQPQHF
CDR3 DNA: TGTGCCAGCAGTTTCCTCGGGACTTCCCATCAGCCCCAGCATTTT

clone size: -
V gene: TRBV19
D gene: -
J gene: TRBJ1-1
CDR3 protein: CASADRLNTEAFF
CDR3 DNA: TGTGCCAGCGCAGACAGGCTGAACACTGAAGCTTTCTTT

clone size: -
V gene: TRBV6-1
D gene: -
J gene: TRBJ2-1
CDR3 protein: CASSPSATGGNEQFF
CDR3 DNA: TGTGCCAGCAGTCCGAGCGCGACCGGGGGCAATGAGCAGTTCTTC

clone size: -
V gene: TRBV5-4
D gene: -
J gene: TRBJ2-7
CDR3 protein: CASSLPGRRVNEQYF
CDR3 DNA: TGTGCCAGCAGCTTACCGGGACGGCGTGTTAACGAGCAGTACTTC

clone size: -
V gene: TRBV29-1
D gene: -
J gene: TRBJ1-3
CDR3 protein: CSVGGGQSGSGNTIYF
CDR3 DNA: TGCAGCGTCGGTGGGGGGCAGAGTGGCTCTGGAAACACCATATATTTT

clone size: -
V gene: TRBV7-2
D gene: -
J gene: TRBJ1-3
CDR3 protein: CASSSRDGDSGNTIYF
CDR3 DNA: TGTGCCAGCAGCTCCCGGGACGGAGACTCTGGAAACACCATATATTTT

clone size: -
V gene: TRBV14
D gene: -
J gene: TRBJ2-7
CDR3 protein: CASSHERTARYF
CDR3 DNA: TGTGCCAGCAGCCATGAGAGGACGGCGAGGTACTTC

clone size: -
V gene: TRBV12-3/TRBV12-4
D gene: -
J gene: TRBJ2-6
CDR3 protein: CASRLGGSGANVLTF
CDR3 DNA: TGTGCCAGCCGACTAGGGGGGTCTGGGGCCAACGTCCTGACTTTC

clone size: few
V gene: TRBV6-1
D gene: -
J gene: TRBJ2-7
CDR3 protein: CASTRDNEQYF
CDR3 DNA: TGTGCCAGCACCAGGGATAACGAGCAGTACTTC

clone size: -
V gene: TRBV6-2/TRBV6-3
D gene: TRBD2
J gene: TRBJ2-2
CDR3 protein: CASSYEGLEAANTGELFF
CDR3 DNA: TGTGCCAGCAGTTACGAAGGACTAGAGGCCGCGAACACCGGGGAGCTGTTTTTT

clone size: -
V gene: TRBV5-1
D gene: -
J gene: TRBJ2-1
CDR3 protein: CASSLEARGNEQFF
CDR3 DNA: TGCGCCAGCAGCTTGGAGGCCAGGGGCAATGAGCAGTTCTTC